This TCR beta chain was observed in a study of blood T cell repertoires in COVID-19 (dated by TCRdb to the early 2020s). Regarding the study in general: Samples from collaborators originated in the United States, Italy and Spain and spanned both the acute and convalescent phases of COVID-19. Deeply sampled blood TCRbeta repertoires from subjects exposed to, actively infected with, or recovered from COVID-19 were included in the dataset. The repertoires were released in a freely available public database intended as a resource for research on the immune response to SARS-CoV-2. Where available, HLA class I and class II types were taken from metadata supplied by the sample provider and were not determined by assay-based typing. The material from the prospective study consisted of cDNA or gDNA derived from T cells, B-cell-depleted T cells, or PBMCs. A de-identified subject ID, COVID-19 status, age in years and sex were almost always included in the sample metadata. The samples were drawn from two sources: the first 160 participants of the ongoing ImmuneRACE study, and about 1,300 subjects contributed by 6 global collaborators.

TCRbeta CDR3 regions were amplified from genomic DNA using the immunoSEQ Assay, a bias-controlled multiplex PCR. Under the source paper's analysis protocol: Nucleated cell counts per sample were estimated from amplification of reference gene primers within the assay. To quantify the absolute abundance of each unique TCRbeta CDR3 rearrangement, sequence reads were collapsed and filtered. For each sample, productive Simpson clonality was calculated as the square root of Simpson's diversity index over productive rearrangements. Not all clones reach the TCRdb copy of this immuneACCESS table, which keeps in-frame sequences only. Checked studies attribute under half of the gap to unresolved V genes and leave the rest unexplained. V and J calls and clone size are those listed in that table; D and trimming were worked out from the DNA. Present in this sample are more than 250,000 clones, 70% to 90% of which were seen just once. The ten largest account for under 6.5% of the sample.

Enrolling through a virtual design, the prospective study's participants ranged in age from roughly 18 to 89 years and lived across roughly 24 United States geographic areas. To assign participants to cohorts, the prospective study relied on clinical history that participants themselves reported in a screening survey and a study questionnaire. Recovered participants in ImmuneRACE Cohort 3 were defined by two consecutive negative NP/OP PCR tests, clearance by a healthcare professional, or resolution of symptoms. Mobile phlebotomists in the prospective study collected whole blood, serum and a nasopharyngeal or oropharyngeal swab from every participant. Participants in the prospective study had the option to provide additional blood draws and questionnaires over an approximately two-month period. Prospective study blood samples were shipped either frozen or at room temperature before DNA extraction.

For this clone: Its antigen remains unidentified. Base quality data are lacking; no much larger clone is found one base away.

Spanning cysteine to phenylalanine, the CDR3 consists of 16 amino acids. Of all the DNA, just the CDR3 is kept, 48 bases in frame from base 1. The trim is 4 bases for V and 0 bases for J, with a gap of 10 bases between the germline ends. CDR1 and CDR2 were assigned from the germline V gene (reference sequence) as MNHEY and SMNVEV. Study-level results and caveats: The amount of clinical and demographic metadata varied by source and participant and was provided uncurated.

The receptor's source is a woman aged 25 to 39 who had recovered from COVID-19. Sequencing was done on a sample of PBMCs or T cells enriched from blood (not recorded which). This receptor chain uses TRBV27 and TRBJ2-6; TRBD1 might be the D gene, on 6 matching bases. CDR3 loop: CASSSWTDSGANVLTF. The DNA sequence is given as TGTGCCAGCAGTTCCTGGACAGACTCTGGGGCCAACGTCCTGACTTTC.